This T cell receptor (beta chain) was sequenced in a study of sequential checkpoint blockade in melanoma. About the study: After both sequences, patients received maintenance nivolumab.

Treatment indicated: randomized to nivolumab then ipilimumab (arm A) or the reverse (arm B). Patients had received no earlier DNA-damaging chemotherapy. PBMC sorting kept live CD3+CD8+ cells without CD19 or CD56. The V end was cut by 4 bases, the J end by 2 bases, with 8 bases between. The CDR3 is made up of 14 amino acids. CDR1 WNHNN and CDR2 SYGVQD come from the germline V gene (reference sequence). The protocol was immunoSEQ multiplex PCR, while the TCRdb copy is restricted to in-frame clones and leaves out a portion. The sample holds under 20,000 clones; about 80% are singletons and the top ten take 12%.

This sequence originates from a human donor with melanoma. Here the sequenced sample was CD8+ T cells sorted from blood (inferred from file names), taken from a patient given nivolumab and ipilimumab in sequence. This chain connects TRBV10-1 to TRBJ2-2; unclear D gene. The CDR3 loop reads CASSVGENTGELFF. CDR3 in DNA: TGCGCCAGCAGTGTTGGAGAAAACACCGGGGAGCTGTTTTTT.